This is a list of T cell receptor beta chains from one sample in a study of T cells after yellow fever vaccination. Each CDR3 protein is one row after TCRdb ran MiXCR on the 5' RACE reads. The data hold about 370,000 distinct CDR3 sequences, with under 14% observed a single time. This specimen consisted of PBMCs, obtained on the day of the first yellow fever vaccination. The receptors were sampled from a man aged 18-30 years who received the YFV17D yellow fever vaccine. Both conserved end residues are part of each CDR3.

CDR3aa: CASSSRQGTNTGELFF
v_gene: TRBV5-4
j_gene: TRBJ2-2

CDR3aa: CASSQEWSGPQHF
v_gene: TRBV3-1
j_gene: TRBJ1-5

CDR3aa: CSASFGGPSGELFF
v_gene: TRBV20-1
j_gene: TRBJ2-2

CDR3aa: CASSYSGGLGNQPQHF
v_gene: TRBV6-2/TRBV6-3
j_gene: TRBJ1-5

CDR3aa: CASGLDSFLAGVETQYF
v_gene: TRBV12-5
j_gene: TRBJ2-5

CDR3aa: CASSLTGGKVVNTEAFF
v_gene: TRBV7-6
j_gene: TRBJ1-1

CDR3aa: CASSSAGGPDTQYF
v_gene: TRBV7-2
j_gene: TRBJ2-3

CDR3aa: CASRTTVTYEQYF
v_gene: TRBV2
j_gene: TRBJ2-7

CDR3aa: CASVQPNTEAFF
v_gene: TRBV19
j_gene: TRBJ1-1

CDR3aa: CASKPTGNNEQFF
v_gene: TRBV5-4
j_gene: TRBJ2-1

CDR3aa: CATSAPADNYGYTF
v_gene: TRBV24-1
j_gene: TRBJ1-2

CDR3aa: CASSSGTGSTDTQYF
v_gene: TRBV5-1
j_gene: TRBJ2-3

CDR3aa: CASREGGAPSTSTDTQYF
v_gene: TRBV19
j_gene: TRBJ2-3

CDR3aa: CASSPRRLAEAFF
v_gene: TRBV11-2
j_gene: TRBJ1-1

CDR3aa: CSVEEPPRNYGYTF
v_gene: TRBV29-1
j_gene: TRBJ1-2

CDR3aa: CASSLIMSGQETQYF
v_gene: TRBV5-4
j_gene: TRBJ2-5

CDR3aa: CASSPSPGELFF
v_gene: TRBV12-3/TRBV12-4
j_gene: TRBJ2-2

CDR3aa: CASSPSSDPNEQFF
v_gene: TRBV11-2
j_gene: TRBJ2-1

CDR3aa: CASSYSSGRLYTPNYGYTF
v_gene: TRBV6-5
j_gene: TRBJ1-2

CDR3aa: CASSPDWTGGYEQYF
v_gene: TRBV7-9
j_gene: TRBJ2-7

CDR3aa: CASSSPSTHTDTQYF
v_gene: TRBV5-1
j_gene: TRBJ2-3

CDR3aa: CASSLDGAGAFF
v_gene: TRBV7-2
j_gene: TRBJ1-1

CDR3aa: CASSSGGGSDSPLHF
v_gene: TRBV6-5
j_gene: TRBJ1-6

CDR3aa: CASSPPRTGDTMNTEAFF
v_gene: TRBV5-1
j_gene: TRBJ1-1

CDR3aa: CASSFGGASNQPQHF
v_gene: TRBV25-1
j_gene: TRBJ1-5

CDR3aa: CASSPGTTKETQYF
v_gene: TRBV7-8
j_gene: TRBJ2-5

CDR3aa: CATAGSSIYF
v_gene: TRBV7-9
j_gene: TRBJ1-3

CDR3aa: CASNSGMAGHYGYTF
v_gene: TRBV6-1
j_gene: TRBJ1-2

CDR3aa: CASSLDVRGEDTQYF
v_gene: TRBV7-6
j_gene: TRBJ2-3

CDR3aa: CASSRQENYGYTF
v_gene: TRBV28
j_gene: TRBJ1-2

CDR3aa: CAISARADTQYF
v_gene: TRBV10-3
j_gene: TRBJ2-3

CDR3aa: CASSLNTGELFF
v_gene: TRBV5-1
j_gene: TRBJ2-2

CDR3aa: CASSMWRENNEQFF
v_gene: TRBV19
j_gene: TRBJ2-1

CDR3aa: CASSRSGQGWGETQYF
v_gene: TRBV12-3/TRBV12-4
j_gene: TRBJ2-5

CDR3aa: CSAESYGQQYF
v_gene: TRBV20-1
j_gene: TRBJ2-7